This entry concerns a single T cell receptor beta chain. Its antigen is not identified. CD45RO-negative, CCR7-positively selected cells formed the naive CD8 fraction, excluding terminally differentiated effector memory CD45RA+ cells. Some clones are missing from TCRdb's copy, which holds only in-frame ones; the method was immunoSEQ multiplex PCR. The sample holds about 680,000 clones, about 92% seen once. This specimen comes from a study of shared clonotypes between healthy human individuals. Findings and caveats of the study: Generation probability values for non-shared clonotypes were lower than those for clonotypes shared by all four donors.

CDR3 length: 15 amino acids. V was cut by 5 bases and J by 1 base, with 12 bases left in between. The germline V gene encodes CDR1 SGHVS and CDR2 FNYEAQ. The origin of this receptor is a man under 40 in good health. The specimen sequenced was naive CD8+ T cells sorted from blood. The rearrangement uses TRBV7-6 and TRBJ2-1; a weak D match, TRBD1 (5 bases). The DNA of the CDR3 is TGTGCCAGCAGCCCGACGCCAGGGTCCTACAATGAGCAGTTCTTC. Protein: CASSPTPGSYNEQFF. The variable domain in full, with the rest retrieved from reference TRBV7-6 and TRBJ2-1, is GAGVSQSPRYKVTKRGQDVALRCDPISGHVSLYWYRQALGQGPEFLTYFNYEAQQDKSGLPNDRFSAERPEGSISTLTIQRTEQRDSAMYRCASSPTPGSYNEQFFGPGTRLTVL.